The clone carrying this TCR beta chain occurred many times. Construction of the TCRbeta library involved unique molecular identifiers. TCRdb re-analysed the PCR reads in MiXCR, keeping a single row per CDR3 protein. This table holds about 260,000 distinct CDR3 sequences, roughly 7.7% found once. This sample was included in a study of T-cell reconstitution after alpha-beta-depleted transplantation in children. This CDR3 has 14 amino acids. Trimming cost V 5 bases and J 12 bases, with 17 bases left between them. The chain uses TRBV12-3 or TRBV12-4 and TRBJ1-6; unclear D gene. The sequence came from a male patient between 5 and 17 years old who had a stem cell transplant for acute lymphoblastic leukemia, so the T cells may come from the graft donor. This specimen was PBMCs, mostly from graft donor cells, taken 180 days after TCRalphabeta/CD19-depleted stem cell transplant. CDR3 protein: CASSPSEGPEPLHF. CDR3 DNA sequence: TGTGCCAGCAGTCCCTCGGAAGGGCCCGAACCCCTCCACTTT.